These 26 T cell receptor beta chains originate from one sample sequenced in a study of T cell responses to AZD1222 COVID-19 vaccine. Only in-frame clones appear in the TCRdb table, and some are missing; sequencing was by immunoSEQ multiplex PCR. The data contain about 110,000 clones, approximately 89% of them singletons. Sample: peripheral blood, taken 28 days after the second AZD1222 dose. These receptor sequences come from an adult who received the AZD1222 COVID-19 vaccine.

The CDR3 here is CASRWDSNTGELFF. The DNA for the CDR3 is TGCGCCAGCAGATGGGACTCGAACACCGGGGAGCTGTTTTTT. V usage is TRBV5-1 and J usage is TRBJ2-2; tentatively, D is TRBD2 (6 bases). Germline assignment: CDR1 SGHRS and CDR2 YFSETQ. Trimming took 5 bases from V and 0 from J, leaving 8 bases between them. This CDR3 has 14 amino acids.

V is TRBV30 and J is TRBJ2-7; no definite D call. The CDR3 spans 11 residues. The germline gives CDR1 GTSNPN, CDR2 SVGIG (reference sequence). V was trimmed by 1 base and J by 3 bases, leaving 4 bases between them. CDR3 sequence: CAWSGRYEQYF. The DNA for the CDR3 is TGTGCCTGGAGTGGCCGCTACGAGCAGTACTTC.

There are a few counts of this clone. CDR3 region: CSVKIRAGYEQYF. The CDR3 region has the DNA TGCAGCGTTAAGATCCGGGCCGGCTACGAGCAGTACTTC. The chain recombines TRBV29-1 with TRBJ2-7, with no clear D. This CDR3 has 13 residues. Looked up from germline, CDR1 is SQVTM and CDR2 is ANQGSEA. V lost 5 bases and J lost 3, with 14 bases in between.

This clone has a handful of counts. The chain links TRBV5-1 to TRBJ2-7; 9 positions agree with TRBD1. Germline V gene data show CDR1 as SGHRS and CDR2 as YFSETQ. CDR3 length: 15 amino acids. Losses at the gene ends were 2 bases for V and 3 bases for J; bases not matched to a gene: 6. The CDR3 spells CASSFPGQGGYEQYF. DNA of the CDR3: TGCGCCAGCAGCTTCCCGGGACAGGGCGGCTACGAGCAGTACTTC.

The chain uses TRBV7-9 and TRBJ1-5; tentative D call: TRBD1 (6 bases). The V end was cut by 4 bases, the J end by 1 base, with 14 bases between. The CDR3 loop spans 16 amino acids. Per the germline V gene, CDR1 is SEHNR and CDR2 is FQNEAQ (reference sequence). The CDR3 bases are TGTGCCAGCAGCTCCATAACAGGGACGAGCAATCAGCCCCAGCATTTT. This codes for CASSSITGTSNQPQHF.

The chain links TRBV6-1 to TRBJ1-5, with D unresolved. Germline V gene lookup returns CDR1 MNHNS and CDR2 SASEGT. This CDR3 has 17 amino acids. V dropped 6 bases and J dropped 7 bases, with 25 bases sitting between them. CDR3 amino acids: CASRETRGGIKRQPQHF. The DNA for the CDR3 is TGTGCCAGCAGGGAAACCCGAGGAGGGATCAAGAGACAGCCCCAGCATTTT.

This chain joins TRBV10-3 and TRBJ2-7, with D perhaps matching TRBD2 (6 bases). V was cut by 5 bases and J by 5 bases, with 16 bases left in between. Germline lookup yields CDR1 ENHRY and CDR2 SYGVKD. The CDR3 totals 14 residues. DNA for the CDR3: TGTGCCATCAGTAGCGGGCCGGGGACTGACGAGCAGTACTTC. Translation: CAISSGPGTDEQYF.

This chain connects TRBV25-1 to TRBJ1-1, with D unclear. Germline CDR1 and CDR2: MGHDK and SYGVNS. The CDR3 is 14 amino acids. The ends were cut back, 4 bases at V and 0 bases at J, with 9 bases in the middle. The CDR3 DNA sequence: TGTGCCAGCAGTGCGGGCAGGATGAACACTGAAGCTTTCTTT. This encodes CASSAGRMNTEAFF.

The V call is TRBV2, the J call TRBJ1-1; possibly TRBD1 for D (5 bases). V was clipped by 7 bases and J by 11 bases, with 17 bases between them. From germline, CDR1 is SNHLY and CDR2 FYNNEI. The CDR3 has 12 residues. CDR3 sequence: CASTDPPGQAFF. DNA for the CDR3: TGTGCCAGCACCGACCCCCCAGGGCAGGCTTTCTTT.

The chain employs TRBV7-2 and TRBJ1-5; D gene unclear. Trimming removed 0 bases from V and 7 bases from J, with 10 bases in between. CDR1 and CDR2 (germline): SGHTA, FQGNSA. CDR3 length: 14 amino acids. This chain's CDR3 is CASSLALGYQPQHF. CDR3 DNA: TGTGCCAGCAGCTTAGCTCTGGGTTACCAGCCCCAGCATTTT. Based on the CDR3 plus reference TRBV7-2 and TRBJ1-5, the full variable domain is GAGVSQSPSNKVTEKGKDVELRCDPISGHTALYWYRQSLGQGLEFLIYFQGNSAPDKSGLPSDRFSAERTGGSVSTLTIQRTQQEDSAVYLCASSLALGYQPQHFGDGTRLSIL.

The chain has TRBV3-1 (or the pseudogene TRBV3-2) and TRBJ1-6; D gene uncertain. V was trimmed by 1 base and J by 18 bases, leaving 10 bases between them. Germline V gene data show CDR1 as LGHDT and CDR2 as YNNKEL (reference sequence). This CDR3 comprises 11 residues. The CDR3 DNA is TGTGCCAGCAGCCAAGCGGGCGAACCCCACTTT. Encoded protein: CASSQAGEPHF.

DNA for the CDR3: TGTGCCAGTAGCCATTTCGGGGGGAACACTGAAGCTTTCTTT. Encoded protein: CASSHFGGNTEAFF. The J gene is TRBJ1-1, the V gene TRBV19; a possible D gene is TRBD1 (5 bases). This CDR3 has 14 amino acids. V was clipped by 6 bases and J by 1 base, with 12 bases between them. Germline loops: CDR1 LNHDA, CDR2 SQIVND (reference sequence).

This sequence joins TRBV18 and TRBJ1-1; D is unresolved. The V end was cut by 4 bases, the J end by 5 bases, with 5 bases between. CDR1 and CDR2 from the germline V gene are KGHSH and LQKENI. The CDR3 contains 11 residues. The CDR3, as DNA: TGTGCCAGCTCACAAGGAACTGAAGCTTTCTTT. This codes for CASSQGTEAFF.

The CDR3 bases are TGTGCCACCAAGGGACCCCTATTCGCCGGGGAGCTGTTTTTT. Translating gives CATKGPLFAGELFF. The chain joins TRBV15 to TRBJ2-2; D tentatively fits TRBD1 or TRBD2 (5 bases each). Germline CDR1 and CDR2: LNHNV and YYDKDF (reference sequence). The V end lost 7 bases, the J end lost 6 bases, and 15 bases lay between the germline ends. CDR3 size: 14 residues.

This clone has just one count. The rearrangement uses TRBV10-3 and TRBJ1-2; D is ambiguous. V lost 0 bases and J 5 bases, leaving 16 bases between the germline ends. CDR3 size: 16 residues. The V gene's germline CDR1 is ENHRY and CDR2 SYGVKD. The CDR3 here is CAISESRQPTSYGYTF. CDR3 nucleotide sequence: TGTGCCATCAGTGAGTCGAGGCAGCCTACAAGTTATGGCTACACCTTC.

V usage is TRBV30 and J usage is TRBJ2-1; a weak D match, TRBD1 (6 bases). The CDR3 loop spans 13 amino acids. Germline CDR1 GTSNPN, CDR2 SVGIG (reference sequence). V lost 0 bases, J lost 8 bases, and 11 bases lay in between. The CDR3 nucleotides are TGTGCCTGGAGTGTAACAGGGACCCATGAGCAGTTCTTC. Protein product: CAWSVTGTHEQFF.

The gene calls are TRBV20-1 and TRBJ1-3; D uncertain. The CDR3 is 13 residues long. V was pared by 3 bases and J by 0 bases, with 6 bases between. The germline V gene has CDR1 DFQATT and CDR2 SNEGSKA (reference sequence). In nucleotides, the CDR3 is TGCAGTGCTAGTTCAGGCTCTGGAAACACCATATATTTT. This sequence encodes CSASSGSGNTIYF.

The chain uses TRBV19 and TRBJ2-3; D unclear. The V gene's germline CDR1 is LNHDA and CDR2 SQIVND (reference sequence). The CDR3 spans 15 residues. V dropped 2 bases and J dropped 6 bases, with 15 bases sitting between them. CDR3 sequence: CASSISAQQVDTQYF. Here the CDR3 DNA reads TGTGCCAGTAGTATATCGGCCCAGCAGGTCGATACGCAGTATTTT.

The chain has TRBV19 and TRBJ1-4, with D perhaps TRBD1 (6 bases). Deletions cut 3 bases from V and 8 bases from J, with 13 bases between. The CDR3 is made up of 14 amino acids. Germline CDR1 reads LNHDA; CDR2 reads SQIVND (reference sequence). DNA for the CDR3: TGTGCCAGTAGTATTGGGCATGGGGGCGAAAAACTGTTTTTT. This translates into CASSIGHGGEKLFF.

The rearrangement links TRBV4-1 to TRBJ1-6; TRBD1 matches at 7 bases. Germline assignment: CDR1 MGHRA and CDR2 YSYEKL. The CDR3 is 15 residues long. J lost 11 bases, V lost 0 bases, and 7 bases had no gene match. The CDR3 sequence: CASSQETGESAPLHF. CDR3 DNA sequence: TGCGCCAGCAGCCAAGAAACAGGGGAAAGTGCACCCCTCCACTTT.

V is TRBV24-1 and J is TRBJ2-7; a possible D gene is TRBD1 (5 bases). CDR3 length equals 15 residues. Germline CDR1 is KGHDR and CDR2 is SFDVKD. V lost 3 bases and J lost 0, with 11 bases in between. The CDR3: CATSDPRDPSYEQYF. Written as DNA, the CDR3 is TGTGCCACCAGTGATCCCAGGGATCCCTCCTACGAGCAGTACTTC.

In nucleotides, the CDR3 is TGTGCCAGCAGCGTACGTCAAGATTGGGCCTACGAGCAGTACTTC. Residues: CASSVRQDWAYEQYF. The chain uses TRBV9 and TRBJ2-7; the D is unclear. The CDR3 loop spans 15 amino acids. Germline values: CDR1 SGDLS, CDR2 YYNGEE. Trimming shortened V by 1 base and J by 2 bases, and 13 bases separated the two germline ends.

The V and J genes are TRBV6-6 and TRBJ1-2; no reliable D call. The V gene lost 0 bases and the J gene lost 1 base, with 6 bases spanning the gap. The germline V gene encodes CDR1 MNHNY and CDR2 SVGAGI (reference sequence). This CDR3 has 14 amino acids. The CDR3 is CASSYSPSNYGYTF. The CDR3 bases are TGTGCCAGCAGTTACTCTCCCAGTAACTATGGCTACACCTTC.

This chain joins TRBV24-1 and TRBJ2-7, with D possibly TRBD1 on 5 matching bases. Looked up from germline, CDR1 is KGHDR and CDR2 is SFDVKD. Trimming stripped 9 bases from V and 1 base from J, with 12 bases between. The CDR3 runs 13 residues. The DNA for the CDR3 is TGTGCCACCTCGACAGCCCATTCCTACGAGCAGTACTTC. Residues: CATSTAHSYEQYF.

CDR3 DNA: TGTGCCAGCTCCCCAATCTCGGCAGGGATGGGCACCGGGGAGCTGTTTTTT. As protein: CASSPISAGMGTGELFF. The V and J genes are TRBV18 and TRBJ2-2, with D perhaps matching TRBD1 (5 bases). Germline-derived CDR1 and CDR2 are KGHSH and LQKENI. This CDR3 is 17 amino acids long. Trimming removed 6 bases from V and 4 bases from J, with 21 bases in between. The full variable domain, in which reference TRBV18 and TRBJ2-2 provide the parts outside the CDR3, is NAGVMQNPRHLVRRRGQEARLRCSPMKGHSHVYWYRQLPEEGLKFMVYLQKENIIDESGMPKERFSAEFPKEGPSILRIQQVVRGDSAAYFCASSPISAGMGTGELFFGEGSRLTVL.

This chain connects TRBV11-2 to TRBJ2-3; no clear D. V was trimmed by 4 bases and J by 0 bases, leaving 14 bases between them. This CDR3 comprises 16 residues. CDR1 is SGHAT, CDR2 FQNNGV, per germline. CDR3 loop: CASSYGSSRSTDTQYF. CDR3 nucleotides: TGTGCCAGCAGCTATGGGTCGTCGAGAAGCACAGATACGCAGTATTTT.